These T cell receptor beta chains were read from a single sample in a study of Ad26.COV2.S vaccination and SARS-CoV-2 variants. Produced via immunoSEQ multiplex PCR; TCRdb's table is partial and in-frame only. The data show over 90,000 clones, around 80% seen once. The specimen was peripheral blood, collected after recovery from COVID-19. Every receptor here comes from a human donor who had recovered from COVID-19. Both conserved end residues are part of each CDR3. A D gene is named only where the DNA matches it firmly. Not every row has a clone size; where given, it reads once, few, many or a size class.

D gene: TRBD2; clone size: .; V gene: TRBV18; J gene: TRBJ2-7; CDR3 DNA: TGTGCCAGCTCACCGCCGGGACTAGCGGGGTACGAGCAGTACTTC; CDR3 protein: CASSPPGLAGYEQYF
D gene: TRBD1; clone size: .; V gene: TRBV19; J gene: TRBJ1-5; CDR3 DNA: TGTGCCAGTAGTATAACAGGGGAATATCAGCCCCAGCATTTT; CDR3 protein: CASSITGEYQPQHF
D gene: TRBD1; clone size: .; V gene: TRBV10-2; J gene: TRBJ1-1; CDR3 DNA: TGCGCCAGCAGAACAGGGGGCGTCGGCACTGAAGCTTTCTTT; CDR3 protein: CASRTGGVGTEAFF
D gene: .; clone size: once; V gene: TRBV5-6; J gene: TRBJ1-5; CDR3 DNA: TGTGCCAGCAGCTGGCAGTATAGCAATCAGCCCCAGCATTTT; CDR3 protein: CASSWQYSNQPQHF
D gene: .; clone size: .; V gene: TRBV21-1; J gene: TRBJ2-2; CDR3 DNA: TGTGCCAGCAGCAAAAGGGTGGAGGCGGGAGCCCGAACCGGGGAGCTGTTTTTT; CDR3 protein: CASSKRVEAGARTGELFF
D gene: TRBD1; clone size: .; V gene: TRBV30; J gene: TRBJ1-5; CDR3 DNA: TGTGCCTGGAATCCCCAGACAGGGTTTAATCAGCCCCAGCATTTT; CDR3 protein: CAWNPQTGFNQPQHF
D gene: TRBD1; clone size: .; V gene: TRBV4-3; J gene: TRBJ2-7; CDR3 DNA: TGCGCCAGCAGCCAAGCCGTCCCGGGACAGGCCTACGAGCAGTACTTC; CDR3 protein: CASSQAVPGQAYEQYF
D gene: .; clone size: .; V gene: TRBV4-1; J gene: TRBJ2-7; CDR3 DNA: TGCGCCAGCAGCCAAGATTTTTTGGTCAGAGAGAACGAGCAGTACTTC; CDR3 protein: CASSQDFLVRENEQYF
D gene: .; clone size: .; V gene: TRBV6-1; J gene: TRBJ1-1; CDR3 DNA: TGTGCCAGCAGTGAGCGAGGGAACACTGAAGCTTTCTTT; CDR3 protein: CASSERGNTEAFF
D gene: .; clone size: .; V gene: TRBV5-1; J gene: TRBJ1-2; CDR3 DNA: TGCGCCAGCAGTTGGGACACCGGCTATGGCTACACCTTC; CDR3 protein: CASSWDTGYGYTF